Reported below is one T cell receptor (beta chain). The antigen it binds to is not known. No per-base quality is available; no much larger clone lies one base away. TCR beta CDR3 regions were sequenced from DNA using the immunoSEQ Assay. The published analysis was carried out like this. To compute T cell density, TCR beta template counts were normalized to usable DNA, which was estimated by amplifying housekeeping genes. Using the preseqR package, richness was estimated by extrapolating to 120,000 templates for tissue samples and 400,000 templates for PBMC samples. Clonality was taken to be one minus Pielou's evenness. To identify tissue-enriched TCRs, differential abundance testing was run on productive amino-acid clonotypes with a minimum total count of 5 and an alpha of 0.1. The Jaccard Index and the Morisita Overlap Index were used to measure how much the repertoires overlapped between compartments. TCR beta CDR3s were clustered by GLIPH together with public tetramer-defined viral CDR3s, and at least three viral sequences plus V-gene enrichment were required for viral motifs. The table was pulled from immuneACCESS by TCRdb, which kept in-frame rearrangements only. Such tables lose some clones; where checked, under half of the loss comes from unresolved V genes, and the rest has no known cause. Clonal size and the V and J genes are those of that table, whereas D and trimming came from the DNA. This sample gives about 8,200 clones in total; around 56% of them show up just once. The ten largest account for roughly 7.4% of the sample.

The sample is drawn from a study of T cells in localized non-small cell lung cancer (dated by TCRdb to 2019 to 2021). About the full investigation: Comparing tumors with uninvolved tumor-adjacent lungs, the study looked at the T cell repertoires of over 200 patients with early-stage NSCLC. The cohort was made up of under 250 treatment-naive NSCLC patients whose localized lung tumors had been resected. NSCLC patients had a mean age of approximately 70 years, and about 140 were male and 85 to 110 female. The paper as a whole reports these results and caveats: A median of about 50 of the top 100 tumor clones turned up in the paired uninvolved adjacent lung, and 25 to 30 of those clones also ranked among the top 100 of that same adjacent lung. Because multi-region tumor sequencing was not performed, intratumor heterogeneity could not be ruled out. Because the study design was exploratory, TCR variables were selected using unadjusted p-values without false-discovery rate correction. Uninvolved tumor-adjacent lung showed the highest T cell clonality, higher than tumor, which suggests more focused antigenic responses in the uninvolved tumor-adjacent lung. Longer overall survival was associated with higher blood T cell density, whereas shorter survival was associated with higher adjacent-lung clonality.

CDR1 is given as SGHNT and CDR2 as YENEEA, both from the germline V gene. V and J are trimmed by 1 base and 5 bases, and the gene matches miss 6 bases of the junction. Its CDR3 holds 15 amino acids, cysteine through phenylalanine. Just the 45-base CDR3 DNA is kept, in frame starting at base 1. The sequence joins TRBV11-3 to TRBJ2-5; 8 bases in the junction line up with TRBD2. This receptor was obtained from a male donor older than 55 with stage I squamous cell lung carcinoma. Sample: lymph node tissue, taken before any cancer treatment. The CDR3 protein sequence reads: CASSLGFQREETQYF. The DNA sequence follows: TGTGCCAGCAGCTTAGGATTCCAGCGGGAGGAGACCCAGTACTTC.